Here is one TCR beta chain with its context. Individually, cDNA molecules had unique molecular identifiers attached to them. One entry per CDR3 protein, called by TCRdb with MiXCR from the 5' RACE reads. Of approximately 56,000 distinct CDR3 sequences listed, roughly 16% were seen once; the top ten hold 4.1%. The record originates from a study of early T cells in non-severe SARS-CoV-2 infection. Across the whole study: The authors sequenced bulk RNA from unsorted whole blood, leaving chains unpaired.

This CDR3 comprises 15 residues. Germline CDR1 LNHDA, CDR2 SQIVND (reference sequence). V gave up 3 bases and J gave up 1 base; unmatched junction bases: 5. This chain links TRBV19 with TRBJ2-7, with 8 bases that match TRBD1. This TCR was recovered from an adult who was a healthcare worker with PCR-confirmed SARS-CoV-2 infection or an uninfected control (not recorded which). The material sequenced was whole blood, taken at baseline. CDR3 sequence: CASSIGQGPSYEQYF. Written as DNA, the CDR3 is TGTGCCAGTAGTATTGGACAGGGCCCTTCCTACGAGCAGTACTTC. The whole variable domain, filled in from reference TRBV19 and TRBJ2-7, reads DGGITQSPKYLFRKEGQNVTLSCEQNLNHDAMYWYRQDPGQGLRLIYYSQIVNDFQKGDIAEGYSVSREKKESFPLTVTSAQKNPTAFYLCASSIGQGPSYEQYFGPGTRLTVT.